The rows below give T cell receptor beta chains drawn from one sample of a study of Ad26.COV2.S vaccination and SARS-CoV-2 variants. TCRdb keeps only in-frame clones here, not all; method: immunoSEQ multiplex PCR. The table shows about 260,000 clones, with around nine tenths occurring only once. The specimen comprised peripheral blood, sampled in a trial of Ad26.COV2.S vaccine versus placebo. Receptors originate from a person between 18 and 60 years old who received the Ad26.COV2.S COVID-19 vaccine or a placebo. Each CDR3 is given with its conserved first and last residue.

j_call	v_call	cdr3_aa
TRBJ2-6	TRBV7-9	CASSLVNRGANVLTF
TRBJ1-6	TRBV6-5	CASSLGGSPLHF
TRBJ2-3	TRBV7-8	CASSRGGGLGKDTQYF
TRBJ2-5	TRBV6-5	CASTPTSGETQYF
TRBJ2-5	TRBV30	CACNSGGLYQETQYF
TRBJ2-6	TRBV5-1	CASSLVPLAGGPSGANVLTF
TRBJ2-5	TRBV2	CASTPYPDRQAKETQYF
TRBJ1-5	TRBV5-5	CASSVRDFGNQPQHF
TRBJ2-7	TRBV6-1	CASSEAPSKSPYEEYF
TRBJ1-1	TRBV27	CASSLYDRVGTEAFF
TRBJ2-5	TRBV11-2	CASSVGSVGETQYF
TRBJ2-1	TRBV7-3	CASSSGLPDNEQFF
TRBJ2-4	TRBV28	CASSSHYTDSGKNIQYF
TRBJ1-2	TRBV30	CAWSVTETGGYTF
TRBJ1-1	TRBV21-1	CASSRQGKVRNTEAFF
TRBJ1-2	TRBV6-5	CASRTGGRGYTF
TRBJ2-5	TRBV7-3	CASSLRGTVKQETQYF
TRBJ2-2	TRBV27	CASSPSYGTARAGELFF
TRBJ2-1	TRBV11-3	CASSFSGRAPHNEQFF
TRBJ2-2	TRBV3-1/TRBV3-2	CASSQRGGRGHTGELFF
TRBJ1-6	TRBV5-6	CASSSTGTGHSPLHF
TRBJ1-5	TRBV7-9	CASSSSGNQPQHF
TRBJ1-4	TRBV4-1	CASSHFGQGRTNEKLFF
TRBJ1-1	TRBV7-9	CASSPDRGLRTEAFF
TRBJ1-2	TRBV10-3	CAISERTDYGYTF
TRBJ2-2	TRBV13	CASSPRRAGLAIGELFF
TRBJ1-2	TRBV5-1	CASSSPGIPNYGYTF
TRBJ2-5	TRBV5-1	CASSLLTGQETQYF
TRBJ2-5	TRBV9	CASSVAGTGGAETQYF